Listed here are 26 T cell receptor beta chains from one sample, sequenced in a study of shared clonotypes between healthy human individuals. Data came from immunoSEQ multiplex PCR; TCRdb stores just in-frame clones and leaves some out. The sample shows hundreds of thousands of clones, 70% to 80% of them seen only once. Sequenced sample: PBMCs. These receptors were obtained from a woman aged 40 to 50 in good health. Some clones in this sample may be carry-over from other donors' samples.

This clone was counted only a few times. The genes are TRBV5-1 and TRBJ1-2; D is possibly TRBD1 (5 bases). The CDR3 is 15 amino acids. The germline gives CDR1 SGHRS, CDR2 YFSETQ. V lost 4 bases to trimming and J lost 3 bases, with 16 bases between them. For the CDR3, the DNA is TGCGCCAGCAGCATCGGGGGGATTTATGACTATGGCTACACCTTC. Its translation: CASSIGGIYDYGYTF.

This clone was counted ten times or more. The chain joins TRBV5-1 to TRBJ2-3; D may match TRBD1 or TRBD2 (5 bases each). The CDR3 consists of 15 residues. Germline CDR1 reads SGHRS; CDR2 reads YFSETQ. Deletions cut 1 base from V and 3 bases from J, with 12 bases between. The CDR3: CASSLRGDTTDTQYF. The CDR3 DNA follows: TGCGCCAGCAGCTTGAGAGGGGATACGACAGATACGCAGTATTTT.

The V call is TRBV4-2, the J call TRBJ2-1; TRBD2 matches 8 bases. Germline trimming cut 0 bases from V and 0 bases from J; bases unmatched to any gene: 7. The CDR3 consists of 18 residues. The germline V gene has CDR1 LGHNA and CDR2 YNFKEQ. CDR3 protein: CASSQDEVAGFSYNEQFF. CDR3 coding DNA: TGTGCCAGCAGCCAAGATGAGGTAGCGGGATTCTCCTACAATGAGCAGTTCTTC.

V gene TRBV7-9 combines with J gene TRBJ2-5; either TRBD1 or TRBD2 may supply D (5 bases each). CDR3 length: 18 residues. Deletions cut 2 bases from V and 2 bases from J, with 21 bases between. Germline CDR1 and CDR2: SEHNR and FQNEAQ (reference sequence). In DNA form, the CDR3 reads TGTGCCAGCAGCTTATTGGCAAAGGGGAGCCGCCGGCAAGAGACCCAGTACTTC. Protein sequence: CASSLLAKGSRRQETQYF. The entire variable domain, with the rest obtained from reference TRBV7-9 and TRBJ2-5, is as follows: DTGVSQNPRHKITKRGQNVTFRCDPISEHNRLYWYRQTLGQGPEFLTYFQNEAQLEKSRLLSDRFSAERPKGSFSTLEIQRTEQGDSAMYLCASSLLAKGSRRQETQYFGPGTRLLVL.

This clone was seen just once. The V call is TRBV4-2, the J call TRBJ2-7; no reliable D call. Deletions cut 5 bases from V and 0 bases from J, with 14 bases between. This CDR3 contains 15 residues. CDR1 LGHNA and CDR2 YNFKEQ come from the germline V gene. CDR3 residues: CASSSDGTDSYEQYF. DNA of the CDR3: TGTGCCAGCAGCTCCGACGGAACGGACTCCTACGAGCAGTACTTC.

J is TRBJ1-2 and V is TRBV28, with 8 bases identical to TRBD1. The CDR3 loop spans 14 amino acids. Germline trimming cut 5 bases from V and 1 base from J; bases unmatched to any gene: 3. Germline V CDR1 and CDR2: MDHEN, SYDVKM. This CDR3 reads CASSRTGNNYGYTF. The CDR3 coding sequence is TGTGCCAGCAGTCGGACAGGGAATAACTATGGCTACACCTTC.

The gene calls are TRBV28 and TRBJ1-2; D gene uncertain. Between the trimmed V and J ends, which lost 0 bases and 8 bases, there was a span of 7 bases. This CDR3 spans 12 amino acids. Germline CDR1 reads MDHEN; CDR2 reads SYDVKM. The CDR3 bases are TGTGCCAGCAGTTTATGGGGGAGAGGCTACACCTTC. Residues: CASSLWGRGYTF.

The chain employs TRBV28 and TRBJ2-2, with TRBD2 as a possible D gene (5 bases). Germline V gene lookup returns CDR1 MDHEN and CDR2 SYDVKM. The V end was cut by 0 bases, the J end by 6 bases, with 11 bases between. The CDR3 covers 15 residues. In nucleotides, the CDR3 is TGTGCCAGCAGTTTATGGTCCGGGGAGCCCGGGGAGCTGTTTTTT. Translation: CASSLWSGEPGELFF.

V is TRBV7-8 and J is TRBJ2-1, with D perhaps given as TRBD1 or TRBD2 (6 bases each). Trimming pared 0 bases from V and 5 bases from J, leaving 23 bases between. Germline values: CDR1 SGHVS, CDR2 FQNEAQ. The CDR3 contains 19 residues. The chain's CDR3 is CASSLAGPRGGRGDNEQFF. The DNA of the CDR3 is TGTGCCAGCAGCTTAGCTGGCCCCCGCGGAGGTAGGGGGGACAATGAGCAGTTCTTC.

This clone was counted a single time. The V call is TRBV7-3, the J call TRBJ1-2; 9 bases map to TRBD1. CDR3 size: 14 residues. With 5 bases clipped from V and 8 bases from J, the junction kept 9 bases outside the gene matches. Germline V gives CDR1 SGHTA, CDR2 FQGTGA. CDR3 coding DNA: TGTGCCAGCAGCATACCGGGACAGGGAACAGGCTACACCTTC. Translated: CASSIPGQGTGYTF. The complete variable domain, with remaining parts taken from reference TRBV7-3 and TRBJ1-2, reads GAGVSQTPSNKVTEKGKYVELRCDPISGHTALYWYRQSLGQGPEFLIYFQGTGAADDSGLPNDRFFAVRPEGSVSTLKIQRTERGDSAVYLCASSIPGQGTGYTFGSGTRLTVV.

The chain couples TRBV7-2 to TRBJ1-1; a weak D match, TRBD1 (6 bases). The CDR3 runs to 14 residues. Germline V CDR1 and CDR2: SGHTA, FQGNSA. The ends were cut back, 1 base at V and 7 bases at J, with 13 bases in the middle. CDR3 amino acids: CASSLEWTALEAFF. The CDR3 DNA reads TGTGCCAGCAGCTTAGAGTGGACAGCGCTTGAAGCTTTCTTT.

The rearrangement links TRBV7-9 to TRBJ2-1; weak D call: TRBD2 (6 bases). Per germline, CDR1 SEHNR and CDR2 FQNEAQ (reference sequence). This CDR3 is 14 amino acids long. V was clipped by 0 bases and J by 9 bases, with 12 bases between them. CDR3 DNA: TGTGCCAGCAGCTTAGCGCTCGGGGAGGTTGAGCAGTTCTTC. Translation gives CASSLALGEVEQFF. The whole variable domain, filled in from reference TRBV7-9 and TRBJ2-1, reads DTGVSQNPRHKITKRGQNVTFRCDPISEHNRLYWYRQTLGQGPEFLTYFQNEAQLEKSRLLSDRFSAERPKGSFSTLEIQRTEQGDSAMYLCASSLALGEVEQFFGPGTRLTVL.

The V and J genes are TRBV19 and TRBJ1-1; 7 bases match TRBD1. V dropped 5 bases and J dropped 1; count of bases not matched to a gene: 4. Looked up from germline, CDR1 is LNHDA and CDR2 is SQIVND (reference sequence). This CDR3 is 14 amino acids long. The CDR3 region has the DNA TGTGCCAGTAGTCTTCAGGGGGGGAACACTGAAGCTTTCTTT. The encoded protein is CASSLQGGNTEAFF.

The gene calls are TRBV5-4 and TRBJ2-7, with 9 positions matching TRBD1. The V gene's germline CDR1 is SGHNT and CDR2 YYREEE (reference sequence). The CDR3 length is 15 residues. The V and J ends lost 2 bases and 3 bases, in that order; junction bases with no gene match: 6. The CDR3 reads CASSFYRGRVYEQYF. The CDR3 DNA reads as TGTGCCAGCAGCTTTTACAGGGGGCGCGTCTACGAGCAGTACTTC. Full variable domain (missing parts from reference TRBV5-4 and TRBJ2-7): ETGVTQSPTHLIKTRGQQVTLRCSSQSGHNTVSWYQQALGQGPQFIFQYYREEENGRGNFPPRFSGLQFPNYSSELNVNALELDDSALYLCASSFYRGRVYEQYFGPGTRLTVT.

The chain links TRBV6-5 to TRBJ1-4; 7 bases line up with TRBD1. CDR3 size: 14 residues. The V gene end was trimmed by 1 base and the J gene end by 17 bases; junction bases not matched to a gene: 13. Germline CDR1 MNHEY, CDR2 SVGAGI. CDR3 in amino acids: CASSYWGDRDSLFF. DNA of the CDR3: TGTGCCAGCAGTTACTGGGGCGACCGGGACAGTTTATTTTTT.

The V and J genes are TRBV7-9 and TRBJ2-7; D perhaps matches TRBD1 (6 bases). Trimming stripped 8 bases from V and 5 bases from J, with 13 bases between. This CDR3 spans 12 amino acids. CDR1 and CDR2 from the germline V gene are SEHNR and FQNEAQ (reference sequence). Here the CDR3 DNA reads TGTGCCAGCGGACAGAGCCTTAACGAGCAGTACTTC. This gives the protein CASGQSLNEQYF.

V and J are TRBV18 and TRBJ2-7, with 11 bases aligning to TRBD1. The CDR3 totals 13 residues. Germline assignment: CDR1 KGHSH and CDR2 LQKENI. V shed 4 bases, J shed 5 bases, and the junction held 1 base outside the gene matches. The CDR3 coding sequence is TGTGCCAGCTCACGGACAGGGGGCGACGAGCAGTACTTC. The encoded protein is CASSRTGGDEQYF.

This clone was picked up a small number of times. The chain employs TRBV30 and TRBJ1-1, with 7 bases lining up with TRBD1. V lost 1 base and J lost 0; bases outside the gene matches: 11. Germline V gene sequence: CDR1 GTSNPN, CDR2 SVGIG (reference sequence). The CDR3 is 17 amino acids. The CDR3 loop is CAWSEVPDRAVNTEAFF. The CDR3 DNA reads as TGTGCCTGGAGTGAGGTCCCCGACAGGGCCGTGAACACTGAAGCTTTCTTT.

The rearrangement uses TRBV28 and TRBJ2-1; 7 positions match TRBD1. J was trimmed by 6 bases and V by 3 bases; bases with no gene match: 2. Germline assignment: CDR1 MDHEN and CDR2 SYDVKM. The CDR3 contains 13 residues. The CDR3 is CASSFQGVNEQFF. The CDR3, as DNA: TGTGCCAGCAGTTTTCAGGGGGTCAATGAGCAGTTCTTC.

The DNA of the CDR3 is TGTGCCAGCAGTTCGCAGGGGGCTCGGCAGCCCCAGCATTTT. Translation gives CASSSQGARQPQHF. The chain uses TRBV27 and TRBJ1-5; 8 bases agree with TRBD1. The germline V gene encodes CDR1 MNHEY and CDR2 SMNVEV (reference sequence). The V and J ends lost 4 bases and 7 bases, in that order; junction bases with no gene match: 6. The CDR3 is 14 residues long.

The J gene is TRBJ1-6, the V gene TRBV30; 10 nucleotides line up with TRBD1. The CDR3 runs 18 residues. Germline CDR1 is GTSNPN and CDR2 is SVGIG (reference sequence). With V trimmed by 4 bases and J by 4 bases, 13 bases remained unmatched. CDR3 nucleotides: TGTGCCTGGACTTTTGCCGGGACAGGGGCGACTTATAATTCACCCCTCCACTTT. Its translation is CAWTFAGTGATYNSPLHF.

The gene calls are TRBV27 and TRBJ2-7; D is unresolved. The CDR3 has 13 amino acids. Germline loops: CDR1 MNHEY, CDR2 SMNVEV (reference sequence). V lost 4 bases, J lost 7 bases, and 14 bases lay in between. As DNA, the CDR3 is TGTGCCAGCAGTTCCTACAGAGGCCGAGAGCAGTACTTC. Protein sequence: CASSSYRGREQYF.

The J gene is TRBJ2-1, the V gene TRBV11-2, with D hard to call. The germline gives CDR1 SGHAT, CDR2 FQNNGV. The germline V and J ends were trimmed by 5 bases and 6 bases, with 2 bases remaining between them. The CDR3 sequence is 10 residues long. Here the CDR3 reads CASSRNEQFF. The CDR3 DNA reads TGTGCCAGCAGCCGCAATGAGCAGTTCTTC. Combining the CDR3 with reference TRBV11-2 and TRBJ2-1 gives the whole variable domain EAGVAQSPRYKIIEKRQSVAFWCNPISGHATLYWYQQILGQGPKLLIQFQNNGVVDDSQLPKDRFSAERLKGVDSTLKIQPAKLEDSAVYLCASSRNEQFFGPGTRLTVL.

This clone has more than one count but fewer than ten. The chain has TRBV9 and TRBJ1-1, with D tentatively TRBD1 (6 bases). The CDR3 is 14 residues long. Germline CDR1 reads SGDLS; CDR2 reads YYNGEE. The germline V and J ends were trimmed by 0 bases and 7 bases, with 13 bases remaining between them. The CDR3: CASSVDGGQDEAFF. DNA of the CDR3: TGTGCCAGCAGCGTAGACGGGGGGCAGGATGAAGCTTTCTTT.

The chain employs TRBV30 and TRBJ2-1; unclear D gene. Trimming took off 0 bases at V and 2 bases at J, with 8 bases between the two ends. Germline loops: CDR1 GTSNPN, CDR2 SVGIG (reference sequence). The CDR3 consists of 14 residues. The CDR3 coding sequence is TGTGCCTGGAGTGTACTGTCTACCTACAATGAGCAGTTCTTC. Amino acids: CAWSVLSTYNEQFF.

The chain links TRBV5-1 to TRBJ2-7; D may be TRBD2 (5 bases). The CDR3 contains 15 residues. Trimming removed 2 bases from V and 0 bases from J, with 12 bases in between. Per germline, CDR1 SGHRS and CDR2 YFSETQ. CDR3 loop: CASSLEGPTSYEQYF. In DNA, the CDR3 is TGCGCCAGCAGCTTAGAGGGCCCAACCTCCTACGAGCAGTACTTC.